The present T cell receptor (beta chain) was sequenced within a study of cytomegalovirus exposure and HLA in healthy donors. Overall study findings and caveats: As was reported, the classifier diagnosed cytomegalovirus status with high specificity and sensitivity.

PCR employed 60 Vbeta and 13 Jbeta primers. Only in-frame clones appear in the TCRdb table, and some are missing; sequencing was by immunoSEQ multiplex PCR. There are under 200,000 clones in the sample; around 82% occur only once, and around an eighth lies in the top ten. The CDR3 has 15 residues. With 1 base removed from V and 10 bases from J, the gap between germline ends came to 14 bases. Germline-derived CDR1 and CDR2 are MDHEN and SYDVKM. To note about this clone: Its antigen is undetermined.

This TCR was recovered from a woman aged 25 to 45 in good health and CMV-seropositive. Sequencing was carried out using PBMCs. This chain uses TRBV28 with TRBJ1-6; perhaps TRBD1 as D (6 bases). CDR3 nucleotide sequence: TGTGCCAGCAGTTTATATCAGGGGTTAGGATCACCCCTCCACTTT. Amino acids: CASSLYQGLGSPLHF. The full variable domain, completed using reference TRBV28 and TRBJ1-6, is DVKVTQSSRYLVKRTGEKVFLECVQDMDHENMFWYRQDPGLGLRLIYFSYDVKMKEKGDIPEGYSVSREKKERFSLILESASTNQTSMYLCASSLYQGLGSPLHFGNGTRLTVT.